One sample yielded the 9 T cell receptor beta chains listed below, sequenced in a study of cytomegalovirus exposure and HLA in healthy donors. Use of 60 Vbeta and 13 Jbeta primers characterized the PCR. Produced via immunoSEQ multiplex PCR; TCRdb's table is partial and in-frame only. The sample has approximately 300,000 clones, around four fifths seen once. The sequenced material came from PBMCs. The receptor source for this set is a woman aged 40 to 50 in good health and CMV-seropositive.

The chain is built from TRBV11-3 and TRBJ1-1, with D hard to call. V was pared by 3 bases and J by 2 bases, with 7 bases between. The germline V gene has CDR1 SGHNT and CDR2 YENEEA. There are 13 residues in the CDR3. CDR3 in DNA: TGTGCCAGCAGCTTGGGCCTCAACACTGAAGCTTTCTTT. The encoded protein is CASSLGLNTEAFF.

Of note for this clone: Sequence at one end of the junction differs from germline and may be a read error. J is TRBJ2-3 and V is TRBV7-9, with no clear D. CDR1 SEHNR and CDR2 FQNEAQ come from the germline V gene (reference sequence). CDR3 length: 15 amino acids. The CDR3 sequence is CSSSLWSPGTDTQYF. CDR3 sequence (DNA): TGTTCCAGCAGCTTATGGAGTCCCGGCACAGATACGCAGTATTTT.

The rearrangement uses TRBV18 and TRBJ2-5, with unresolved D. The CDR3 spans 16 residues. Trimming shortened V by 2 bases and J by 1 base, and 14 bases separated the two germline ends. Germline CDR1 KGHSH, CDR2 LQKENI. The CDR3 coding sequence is TGTGCCAGCTCACCAAGTCCAGTACCCATCCAAGAGACCCAGTACTTC. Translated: CASSPSPVPIQETQYF.

The DNA for the CDR3 is TGTGCCAGCAGCCTGACTAGCGGAACCTACAATGAGCAGTTCTTC. Its protein product is CASSLTSGTYNEQFF. V usage is TRBV7-3 and J usage is TRBJ2-1, with 9 bases matching TRBD2. The CDR3 length is 15 residues. Germline trimming cut 5 bases from V and 2 bases from J; bases unmatched to any gene: 4. The germline gives CDR1 SGHTA, CDR2 FQGTGA.

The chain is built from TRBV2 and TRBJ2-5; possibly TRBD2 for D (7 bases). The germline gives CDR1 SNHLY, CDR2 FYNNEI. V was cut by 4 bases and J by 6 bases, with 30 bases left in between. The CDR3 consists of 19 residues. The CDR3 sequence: CASSVPPRAAGAQLKTQYF. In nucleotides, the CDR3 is TGTGCCAGCAGTGTCCCTCCGAGAGCGGCGGGGGCCCAATTGAAGACCCAGTACTTC.

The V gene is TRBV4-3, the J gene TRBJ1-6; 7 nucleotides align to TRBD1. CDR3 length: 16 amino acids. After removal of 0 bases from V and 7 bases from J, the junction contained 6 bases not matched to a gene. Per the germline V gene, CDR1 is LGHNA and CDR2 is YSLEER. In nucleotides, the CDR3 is TGCGCCAGCAGCCAAGACCCGACAGGGTGGAATTCACCCCTCCACTTT. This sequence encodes CASSQDPTGWNSPLHF.

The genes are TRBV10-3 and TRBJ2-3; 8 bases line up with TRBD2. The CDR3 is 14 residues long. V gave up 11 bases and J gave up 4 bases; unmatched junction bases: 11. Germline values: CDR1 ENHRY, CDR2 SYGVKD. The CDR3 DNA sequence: TGTGCCGGCTCGCCGGGGGGGGTTCCAGATACGCAGTATTTT. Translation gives CAGSPGGVPDTQYF.

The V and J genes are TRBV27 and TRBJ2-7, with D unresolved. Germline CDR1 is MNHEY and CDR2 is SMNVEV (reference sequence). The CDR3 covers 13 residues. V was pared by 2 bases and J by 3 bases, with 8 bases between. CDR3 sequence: CASSLGGLYEQYF. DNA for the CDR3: TGTGCCAGCAGTTTAGGTGGCCTCTACGAGCAGTACTTC.

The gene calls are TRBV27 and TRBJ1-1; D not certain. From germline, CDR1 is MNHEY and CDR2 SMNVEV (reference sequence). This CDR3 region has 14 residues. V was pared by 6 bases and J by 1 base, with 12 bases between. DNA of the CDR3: TGTGCCAGCAGCTTTCTATCGCCGAACACTGAAGCTTTCTTT. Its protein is CASSFLSPNTEAFF.